This TCR beta chain is from a study of blood T cell repertoires in COVID-19. The overall study: Acute and convalescent COVID-19 samples came from the United States, Italy and Spain. PBMCs, B-cell-depleted T cells, or T cells provided the cDNA or gDNA that made up the material.

This clone has a single count. CDR3 size: 15 residues. V shed 1 base and J 7 bases; nucleotides not matched to a gene: 8. The germline gives CDR1 SGHAT, CDR2 FQDESV (reference sequence). In the original analysis: Cell counts per sample came from amplifying reference gene primers. The table came from immunoSEQ multiplex PCR; TCRdb's copy has only in-frame clones and leaves some out. V, J and clone size are those of that table, while D and trimming were read from the DNA. The sample includes 250,000 to 300,000 clones, roughly 90% of them seen just once. Followed longitudinally, the Seattle patients had been enrolled during active infection.

This sequence joins TRBV11-1 and TRBJ2-7; 9 bases map to TRBD2. Input material: peripheral blood. This TCR derives from a young woman with COVID-19, enrolled during active disease. CDR3 DNA sequence: TGTGCCAGCAGCTTAGTTGCGGGAGGGCCGGGGGAGCAGTACTTC. Its protein is CASSLVAGGPGEQYF.